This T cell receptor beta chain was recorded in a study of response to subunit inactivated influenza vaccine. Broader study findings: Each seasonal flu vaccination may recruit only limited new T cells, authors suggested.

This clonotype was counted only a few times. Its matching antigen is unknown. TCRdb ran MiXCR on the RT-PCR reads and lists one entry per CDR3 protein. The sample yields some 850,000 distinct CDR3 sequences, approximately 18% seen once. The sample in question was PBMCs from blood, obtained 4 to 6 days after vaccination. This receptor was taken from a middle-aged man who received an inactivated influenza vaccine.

The DNA for the CDR3 is TGCAGCGGGTTATCTAACAATGAGCAGTTCTTC. Its protein product is CSGLSNNEQFF. The J gene is TRBJ2-1, the V gene TRBV29-1; D uncertain. V dropped 7 bases and J dropped 5 bases, with 9 bases sitting between them. The CDR3 is 11 amino acids. The germline V gene has CDR1 SQVTM and CDR2 ANQGSEA.